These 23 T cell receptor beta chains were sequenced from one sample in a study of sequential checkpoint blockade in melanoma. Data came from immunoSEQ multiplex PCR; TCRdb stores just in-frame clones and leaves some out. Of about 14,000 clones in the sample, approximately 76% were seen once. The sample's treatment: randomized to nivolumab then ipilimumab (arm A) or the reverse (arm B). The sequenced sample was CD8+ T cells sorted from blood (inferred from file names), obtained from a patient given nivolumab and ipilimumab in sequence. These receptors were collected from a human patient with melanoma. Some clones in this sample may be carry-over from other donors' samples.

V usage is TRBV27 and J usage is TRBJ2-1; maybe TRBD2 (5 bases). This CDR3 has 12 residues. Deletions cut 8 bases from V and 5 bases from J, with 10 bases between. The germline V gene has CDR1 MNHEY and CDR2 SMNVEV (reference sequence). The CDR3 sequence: CASRHGDNEQFF. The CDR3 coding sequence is TGTGCCAGCCGTCACGGGGACAATGAGCAGTTCTTC.

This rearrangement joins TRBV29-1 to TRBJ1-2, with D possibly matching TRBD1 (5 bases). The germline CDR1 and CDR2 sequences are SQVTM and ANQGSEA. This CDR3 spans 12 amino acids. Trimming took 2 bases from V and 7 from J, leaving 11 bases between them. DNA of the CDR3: TGCAGCGTTGAAACCAGGGAATTTGGCTACACCTTC. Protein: CSVETREFGYTF.

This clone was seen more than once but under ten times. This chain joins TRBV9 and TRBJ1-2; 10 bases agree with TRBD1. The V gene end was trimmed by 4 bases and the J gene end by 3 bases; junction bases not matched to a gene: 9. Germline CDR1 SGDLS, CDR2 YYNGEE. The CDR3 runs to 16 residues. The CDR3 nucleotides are TGTGCCAGCAGCCCTTTTGGGGGACAGGGGCACTATGGCTACACCTTC. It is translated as CASSPFGGQGHYGYTF. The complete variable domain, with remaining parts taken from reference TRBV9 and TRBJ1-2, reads DSGVTQTPKHLITATGQRVTLRCSPRSGDLSVYWYQQSLDQGLQFLIQYYNGEERAKGNILERFSAQQFPDLHSELNLSSLELGDSALYFCASSPFGGQGHYGYTFGSGTRLTVV.

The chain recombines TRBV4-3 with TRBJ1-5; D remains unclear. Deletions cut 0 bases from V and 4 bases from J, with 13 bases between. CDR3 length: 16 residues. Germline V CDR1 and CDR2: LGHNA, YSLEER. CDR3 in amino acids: CASSQDRGSMNQPQHF. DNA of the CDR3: TGCGCCAGCAGCCAAGATAGAGGGTCAATGAATCAGCCCCAGCATTTT.

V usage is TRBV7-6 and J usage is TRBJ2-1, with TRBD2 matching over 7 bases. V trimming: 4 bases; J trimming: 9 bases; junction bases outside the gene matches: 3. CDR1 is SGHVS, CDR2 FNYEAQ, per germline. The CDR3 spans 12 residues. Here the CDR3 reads CASSWGRGEQFF. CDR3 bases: TGTGCCAGCAGCTGGGGGAGGGGTGAGCAGTTCTTC.

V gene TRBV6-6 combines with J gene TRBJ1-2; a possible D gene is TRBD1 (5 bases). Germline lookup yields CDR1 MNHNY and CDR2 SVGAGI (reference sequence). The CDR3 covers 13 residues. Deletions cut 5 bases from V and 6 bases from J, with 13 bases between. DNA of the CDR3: TGTGCCAGCAGTCCTGGGGGGTTGGATGGCTACACCTTC. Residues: CASSPGGLDGYTF.

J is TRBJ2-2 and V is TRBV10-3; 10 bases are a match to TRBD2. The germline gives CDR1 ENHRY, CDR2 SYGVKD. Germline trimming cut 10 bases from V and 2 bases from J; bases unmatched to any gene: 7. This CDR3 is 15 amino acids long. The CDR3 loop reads CATFSGRSNTGELFF. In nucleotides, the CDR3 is TGTGCCACCTTTAGCGGGAGGTCCAACACCGGGGAGCTGTTTTTT.

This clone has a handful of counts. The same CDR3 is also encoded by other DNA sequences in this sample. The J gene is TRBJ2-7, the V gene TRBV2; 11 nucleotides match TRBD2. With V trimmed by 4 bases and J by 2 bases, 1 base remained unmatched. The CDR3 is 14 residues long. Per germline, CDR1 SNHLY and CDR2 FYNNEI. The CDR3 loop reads CASSVAGGTYEQYF. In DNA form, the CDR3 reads TGTGCCAGCAGTGTAGCGGGGGGGACCTACGAGCAGTACTTC.

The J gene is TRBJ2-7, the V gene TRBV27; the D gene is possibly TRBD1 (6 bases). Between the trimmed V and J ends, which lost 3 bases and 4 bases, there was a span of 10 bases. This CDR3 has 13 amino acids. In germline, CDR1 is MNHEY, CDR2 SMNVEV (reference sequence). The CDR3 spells CASSFRGWYEQYF. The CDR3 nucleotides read TGTGCCAGCAGTTTCAGGGGCTGGTACGAGCAGTACTTC.

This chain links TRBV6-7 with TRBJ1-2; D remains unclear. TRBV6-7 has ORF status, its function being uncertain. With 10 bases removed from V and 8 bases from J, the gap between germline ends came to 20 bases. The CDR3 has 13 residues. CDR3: CATHHHGSPGYTF. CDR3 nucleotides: TGTGCCACCCATCACCACGGTTCCCCAGGCTACACCTTC.

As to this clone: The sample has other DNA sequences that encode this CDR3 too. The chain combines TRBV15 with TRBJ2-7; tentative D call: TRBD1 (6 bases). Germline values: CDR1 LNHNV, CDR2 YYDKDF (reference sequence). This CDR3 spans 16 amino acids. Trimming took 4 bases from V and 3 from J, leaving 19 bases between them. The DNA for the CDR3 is TGTGCCACCAGCATCTCCCCAGGGGAATTTTACTACGAGCAGTACTTC. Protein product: CATSISPGEFYYEQYF.

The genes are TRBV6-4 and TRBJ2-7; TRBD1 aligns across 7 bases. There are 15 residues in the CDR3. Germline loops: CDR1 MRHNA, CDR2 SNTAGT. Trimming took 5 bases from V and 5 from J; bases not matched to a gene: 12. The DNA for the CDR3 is TGTGCCAGCAGTTACCCTAAGGGGGCGCGGAACGAGCAGTACTTC. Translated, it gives CASSYPKGARNEQYF.

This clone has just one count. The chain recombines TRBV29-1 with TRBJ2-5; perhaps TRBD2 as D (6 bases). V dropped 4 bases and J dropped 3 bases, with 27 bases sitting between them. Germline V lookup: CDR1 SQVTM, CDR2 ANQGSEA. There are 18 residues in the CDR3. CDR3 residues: CSVGGELAGMNYEETQYF. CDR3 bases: TGCAGCGTTGGGGGGGAACTGGCGGGGATGAACTACGAAGAGACCCAGTACTTC.

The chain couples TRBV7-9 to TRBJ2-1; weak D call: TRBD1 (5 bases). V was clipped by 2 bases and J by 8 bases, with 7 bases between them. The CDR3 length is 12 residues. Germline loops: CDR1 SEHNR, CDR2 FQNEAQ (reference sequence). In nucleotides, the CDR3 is TGTGCCAGCAGCTTACAGGGCGATGAGCAGTTCTTC. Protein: CASSLQGDEQFF.

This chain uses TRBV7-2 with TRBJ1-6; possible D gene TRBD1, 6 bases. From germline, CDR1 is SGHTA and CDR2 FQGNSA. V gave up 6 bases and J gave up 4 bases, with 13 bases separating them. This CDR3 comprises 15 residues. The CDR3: CASSEGDNYNSPLHF. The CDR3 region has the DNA TGTGCCAGCAGTGAGGGGGACAATTATAATTCACCCCTCCACTTT.

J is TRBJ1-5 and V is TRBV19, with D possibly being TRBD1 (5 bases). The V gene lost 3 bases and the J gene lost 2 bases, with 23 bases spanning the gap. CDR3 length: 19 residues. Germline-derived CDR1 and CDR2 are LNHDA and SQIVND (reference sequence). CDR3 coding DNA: TGTGCCAGTAGTATTCCCCGGACCTCGGTAGGGGAAGGCAATCAGCCCCAGCATTTT. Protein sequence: CASSIPRTSVGEGNQPQHF.

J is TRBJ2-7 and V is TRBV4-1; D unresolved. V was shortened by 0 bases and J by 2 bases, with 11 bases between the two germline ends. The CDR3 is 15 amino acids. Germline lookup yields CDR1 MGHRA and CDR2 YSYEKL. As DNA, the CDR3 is TGCGCCAGCAGCCAAGAGAGGTCCGGTACCTACGAGCAGTACTTC. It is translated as CASSQERSGTYEQYF.

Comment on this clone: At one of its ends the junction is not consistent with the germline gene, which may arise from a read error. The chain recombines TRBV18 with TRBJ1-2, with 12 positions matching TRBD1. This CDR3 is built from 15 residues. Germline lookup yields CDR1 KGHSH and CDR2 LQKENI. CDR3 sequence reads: CASSGQGASNYGYAF. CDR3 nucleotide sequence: TGTGCCAGCTCGGGACAGGGGGCTTCTAACTATGGCTACGCCTTC.

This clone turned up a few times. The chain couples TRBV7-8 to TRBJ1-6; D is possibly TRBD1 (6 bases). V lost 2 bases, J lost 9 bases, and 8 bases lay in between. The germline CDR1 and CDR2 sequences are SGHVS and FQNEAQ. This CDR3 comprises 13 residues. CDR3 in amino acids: CASSLNRASPLHF. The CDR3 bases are TGTGCCAGCAGCTTAAACAGGGCTTCACCCCTCCACTTT.

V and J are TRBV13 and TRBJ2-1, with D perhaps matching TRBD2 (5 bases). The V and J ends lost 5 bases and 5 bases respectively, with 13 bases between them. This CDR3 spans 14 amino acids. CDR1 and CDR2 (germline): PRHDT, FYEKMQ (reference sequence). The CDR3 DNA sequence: TGTGCCAGCAGCCTGAGGGTCGGGAACAATGAGCAGTTCTTC. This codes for CASSLRVGNNEQFF.

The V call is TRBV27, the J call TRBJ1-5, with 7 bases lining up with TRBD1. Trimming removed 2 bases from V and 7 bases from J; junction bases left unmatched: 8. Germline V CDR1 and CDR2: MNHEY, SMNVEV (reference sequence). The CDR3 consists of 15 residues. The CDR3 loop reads CASSLHWTGAQPQHF. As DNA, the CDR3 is TGTGCCAGCAGTTTACACTGGACAGGCGCCCAGCCCCAGCATTTT.

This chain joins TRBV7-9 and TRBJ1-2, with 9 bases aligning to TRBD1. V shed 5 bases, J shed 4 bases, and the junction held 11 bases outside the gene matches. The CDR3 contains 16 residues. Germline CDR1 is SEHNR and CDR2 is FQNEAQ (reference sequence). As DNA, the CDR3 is TGTGCCAGCAGCCCCCGGACAGGGGCGTCTTTCTATGGCTACACCTTC. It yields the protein CASSPRTGASFYGYTF.

CDR3 nucleotides: TGTGCCAGCAGGGGCTTTAATGAAAAACTGTTTTTT. Amino acid sequence: CASRGFNEKLFF. The chain employs TRBV2 and TRBJ1-4, with D hard to call. Germline V gives CDR1 SNHLY, CDR2 FYNNEI. The CDR3 loop spans 12 amino acids. Trimming cost V 6 bases and J 4 bases, with 6 bases left between them.